This record looks at one T cell receptor beta chain sequence and its context. Its antigen is not identified. Per the germline V gene, CDR1 is SEHNR and CDR2 is FQNEAQ (reference sequence). J was trimmed by 2 bases and V by 5 bases; bases with no gene match: 5. The CDR3 runs 16 residues. Alongside a J-beta primer mix, a sample-barcoded 5' primer served in a second PCR lasting roughly 6 to 12 cycles. TCRdb called the 5' RACE reads again in MiXCR, with one record for every CDR3 protein. The data contain approximately 880,000 distinct CDR3 sequences, 40% to 60% of them singletons. The entry originates in a study of blood T cells in healthy people across ages. Study-level information: Capture by template switching was about one barcoded beta molecule per two T cells.

Healthy Russian Caucasian donors spanned ages about 6 to 100 years. Each sample yielded at least 5.5 micrograms of PBMC total RNA. Study outcomes and limitations: It was not known whether donors were CMV positive (a possible confounder of expanded clonotype changes).

J is TRBJ2-2 and V is TRBV7-9, with TRBD2 matching 10 bases. Source material: blood. This TCR was sampled from a man aged 25-45 years in good health. The CDR3 protein is CASSDTSGANTGELFF. CDR3 bases: TGTGCCAGCAGCGATACTAGCGGGGCTAACACCGGGGAGCTGTTTTTT.